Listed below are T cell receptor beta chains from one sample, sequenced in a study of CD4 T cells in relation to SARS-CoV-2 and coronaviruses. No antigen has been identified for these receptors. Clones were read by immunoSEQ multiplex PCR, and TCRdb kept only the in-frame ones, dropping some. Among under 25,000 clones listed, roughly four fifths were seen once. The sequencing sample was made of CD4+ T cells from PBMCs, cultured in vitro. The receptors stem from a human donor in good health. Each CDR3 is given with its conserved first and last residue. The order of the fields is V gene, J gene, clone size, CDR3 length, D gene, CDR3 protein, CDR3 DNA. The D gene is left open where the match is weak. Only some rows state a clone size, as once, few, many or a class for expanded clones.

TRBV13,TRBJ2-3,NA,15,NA,CASSLRQASTDTQYF,TGTGCCAGCAGCCTGAGGCAGGCTAGCACAGATACGCAGTATTTT
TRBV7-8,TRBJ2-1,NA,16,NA,CASSADRYLGGNEQFF,TGTGCCAGCAGCGCCGATCGATACCTTGGGGGCAATGAGCAGTTCTTC
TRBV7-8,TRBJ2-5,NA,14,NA,CASSLVSREETQYF,TGTGCCAGCAGCTTAGTATCCAGAGAAGAGACCCAGTACTTC
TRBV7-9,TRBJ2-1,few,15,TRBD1,CASSLGQGVVDEQFF,TGTGCCAGCAGCTTAGGACAGGGGGTAGTTGATGAGCAGTTCTTC
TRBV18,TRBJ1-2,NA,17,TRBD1,CASSAGTGARANYGYTF,TGTGCCAGCTCAGCCGGGACAGGGGCAAGAGCTAACTATGGCTACACCTTC
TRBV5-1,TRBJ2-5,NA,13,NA,CASSGANQETQYF,TGCGCCAGCAGCGGGGCTAACCAAGAGACCCAGTACTTC
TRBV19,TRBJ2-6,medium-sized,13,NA,CASYRSGANVLTF,TGTGCCAGTTATCGCTCTGGGGCCAACGTCCTGACTTTC
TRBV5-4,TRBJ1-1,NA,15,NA,CASGQSETVNTEAFF,TGTGCCAGCGGCCAGAGTGAGACTGTGAACACTGAAGCTTTCTTT
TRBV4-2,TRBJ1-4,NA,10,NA,CATPVRGLFF,TGTGCCACCCCGGTTAGGGGGTTGTTTTTT
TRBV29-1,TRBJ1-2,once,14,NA,CSVGQSWGAHGYTF,TGCAGCGTTGGTCAGTCTTGGGGGGCGCACGGCTACACCTTC
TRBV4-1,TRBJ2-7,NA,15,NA,CASSQGLRPLYEQYF,TGCGCCAGCAGCCAAGGCCTGCGACCCCTATACGAGCAGTACTTC
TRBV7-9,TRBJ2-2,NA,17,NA,CASSLGGWIANTGELFF,TGTGCCAGCAGCTTAGGGGGGTGGATAGCGAACACCGGGGAGCTGTTTTTT
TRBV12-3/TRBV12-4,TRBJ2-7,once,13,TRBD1,CATGRDSSYEQYF,TGTGCCACCGGCCGGGACAGCTCCTACGAGCAGTACTTC
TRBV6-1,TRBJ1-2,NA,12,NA,CASSDLGSGYTF,TGTGCCAGCAGTGACCTAGGGTCTGGCTACACCTTC
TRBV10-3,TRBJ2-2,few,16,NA,CAISESHPLNTGELFF,TGTGCCATCAGTGAGTCACACCCTTTGAACACCGGGGAGCTGTTTTTT
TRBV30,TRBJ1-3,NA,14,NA,CAWSVSFSGNTIYF,TGTGCCTGGAGTGTTAGTTTCTCTGGAAACACCATATATTTT
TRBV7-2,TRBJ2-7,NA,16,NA,CASSFGTGFSSYEQYF,TGTGCCAGCAGCTTTGGGACCGGATTTAGCTCCTACGAGCAGTACTTC
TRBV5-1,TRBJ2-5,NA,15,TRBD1,CASSFARDRAETQYF,TGCGCCAGCAGCTTCGCCCGGGACAGGGCAGAGACCCAGTACTTC
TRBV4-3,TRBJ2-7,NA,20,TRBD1,CASSQDRVEVDRQGWWEQYF,TGCGCCAGCAGCCAAGATCGGGTTGAGGTAGATAGACAGGGGTGGTGGGAGCAGTACTTC
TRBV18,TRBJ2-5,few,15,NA,CASSNRDTNQETQYF,TGTGCCAGCTCTAACCGGGACACAAACCAAGAGACCCAGTACTTC
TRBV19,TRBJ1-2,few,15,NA,CASSIDSFLNYGYTF,TGTGCCAGTAGTATAGACAGCTTCCTCAACTATGGCTACACCTTC
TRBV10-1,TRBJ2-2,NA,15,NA,CASSTGVSDTGELFF,TGCGCCAGCAGTACGGGGGTATCGGACACCGGGGAGCTGTTTTTT
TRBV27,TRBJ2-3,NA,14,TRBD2,CASSTTSLTDTQYF,TGTGCCAGCAGCACGACTAGCCTCACAGATACGCAGTATTTT
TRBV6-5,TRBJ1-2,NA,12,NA,CASSYDNYGYTF,TGTGCCAGCAGTTACGACAACTATGGCTACACCTTC
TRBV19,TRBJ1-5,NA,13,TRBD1,CASRDRINQPQHF,TGTGCCAGTAGGGACAGGATCAATCAGCCCCAGCATTTT
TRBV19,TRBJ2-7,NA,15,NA,CASSMTQTRLYEQYF,TGTGCCAGTAGTATGACGCAAACCCGACTCTACGAGCAGTACTTC